The following is a TCR beta chain sequence with its context. Its antigen is as yet unknown. This sample was taken from a study of beta chain features in type 1 diabetes. Sequenced material consisted of expressed TCRB transcripts (all of the isolated RNA was reverse transcribed). The data were produced by immunoSEQ multiplex PCR, yet TCRdb's version contains in-frame clones alone and is incomplete. The table has around 690,000 clones, under 15% seen once. Overall study results and limits: Type 1 diabetes patients showed a moderate but significant shortening of TCRB CDR3s in all four CD4+ subsets. Across patients, naive, central memory and Treg TCRB repertoires exhibited apparently greater similarity than was observed across healthy donors.

By way of CD45RO/CCR7/CD25/CD127/CD95/CD27, the CD4+ regulatory, stem cell-like memory, central memory and naive cells were sorted. CDR1 SGHRS and CDR2 YFSETQ come from the germline V gene. The CDR3 totals 14 residues. V was pared by 0 bases and J by 3 bases, with 9 bases between. Sequencing input: naive CD4+ T cells from blood. The clonotype was recovered from a man aged 30 to 45 with type 1 diabetes. The rearrangement uses TRBV5-1 and TRBJ1-2, with a weak D call TRBD1 (5 bases). CDR3 DNA sequence: TGCGCCAGCAGCTTGGCAGGAGGGGACTATGGCTACACCTTC. It is translated as CASSLAGGDYGYTF.